Listed below are T cell receptor beta chains from one sample, sequenced in a study of vaccination and CD4 T cells after COVID-19. TCRdb re-analysed the PCR reads in MiXCR, keeping a single row per CDR3 protein. The sample gives approximately 20,000 distinct CDR3 sequences, about 21% of which show up once; about 8% is in the top ten. Antigens of these TCRs are unknown. Sequences were obtained from cultured CD4+ T cells from blood. The source of these receptors is a human donor with COVID-19. CDR3s include the opening cysteine and the closing phenylalanine or tryptophan. The D gene is left open where the match is weak. Not all rows give a size; the values are once, few, many and, for expanded clones, a class.

j_call | d_call | v_call | clone_size | cdr3_nt | cdr3_aa
TRBJ2-7 | TRBD2 | TRBV6-5 | few | TGTGCCAGCAGTTTGGGGGGGGGGTCCTACGAGCAGTACTTC | CASSLGGGSYEQYF
TRBJ1-2 | NA | TRBV7-2 | NA | TGTGCCAGCAGCTTAGGTCAGGGGCGGGACTATGGCTACACCTTC | CASSLGQGRDYGYTF
TRBJ1-3 | NA | TRBV6-1 | few | TGTGCCAGCAGTGAAAGTAGGGGCTTTGGAAACACCATATATTTT | CASSESRGFGNTIYF
TRBJ2-5 | NA | TRBV20-1 | NA | TGCAGTGCTAGAGATCAGGGTAGTCTTTTCGTGGAGACCCAGTACTTC | CSARDQGSLFVETQYF
TRBJ2-4 | TRBD1 | TRBV6-2/TRBV6-3 | NA | TGTGCCAGCAGTTACGAAGCGGACAGGCTAGCCAAAAACATTCAGTACTTC | CASSYEADRLAKNIQYF
TRBJ1-1 | NA | TRBV19 | few | TGTGCCAGTAGTATTGTTTCCCGGACAGATCTTTTGAACACTGAAGCTTTCTTT | CASSIVSRTDLLNTEAFF
TRBJ1-6 | NA | TRBV7-9 | NA | TGTGCCAGCAGCTTAGTACAGCTTAATTCACCCCTCCACTTT | CASSLVQLNSPLHF
TRBJ2-5 | TRBD1 | TRBV5-1 | NA | TGCGCCAGCAGCAGGGGGACAGCTCAAGAGACCCAGTACTTC | CASSRGTAQETQYF
TRBJ1-4 | NA | TRBV18 | NA | TGTGCCAGCTCACCAGCGGTTCGGGAAAAACTGTTTTTT | CASSPAVREKLFF
TRBJ2-1 | TRBD2 | TRBV5-1 | NA | TGCGCCAGCAGCGCCCTTGTTGGTAGCGGGGGATTCAATGAGCAGTTCTTC | CASSALVGSGGFNEQFF
TRBJ2-6 | NA | TRBV6-1 | NA | TGTGCCAGCAGTGACAGGGGGGGCCCTGGGGCCAACGTCCTGACTTTC | CASSDRGGPGANVLTF
TRBJ1-2 | TRBD1 | TRBV25-1 | NA | TGTGCCAGCCTTCCCACAGGGGGCGCCTATGGCTACACCTTC | CASLPTGGAYGYTF
TRBJ1-3 | NA | TRBV29-1 | NA | TGCAGCGTTGTTAGGGGCTCTGGAAACACCATATATTTT | CSVVRGSGNTIYF
TRBJ1-2 | NA | TRBV6-5 | medium-sized | TGTGCCAGCAGTTACTCGCACGGGGGCCATGGCTACACCTTC | CASSYSHGGHGYTF
TRBJ2-5 | NA | TRBV18 | few | TGTGCCACCTCACCTGGAAACAGACAAGAGACCCAGTACTTC | CATSPGNRQETQYF
TRBJ1-4 | NA | TRBV24-1 | NA | TGTGCCACCAGGGTCGACAGAGGTAATGAAAAACTGTTTTTT | CATRVDRGNEKLFF
TRBJ1-4 | NA | TRBV12-3/TRBV12-4 | NA | TGTGCCAACCCGCCGTTGGGGGAAAAACTGTTTTTT | CANPPLGEKLFF
TRBJ1-3 | NA | TRBV24-1 | few | TGTGCCACCAGTGATCCCCCCCCTGGAAACACCATATATTTT | CATSDPPPGNTIYF
TRBJ1-1 | NA | TRBV12-3/TRBV12-4 | NA | TGTGCCAGCAGGCAGAACACTGAAGCTTTCTTT | CASRQNTEAFF
TRBJ2-1 | TRBD2 | TRBV6-1 | few | TGTGCCAGCAGTCCTCGCCAAACTAGCGGGGGGGTGGGGGACTACAATGAGCAGTTCTTC | CASSPRQTSGGVGDYNEQFF